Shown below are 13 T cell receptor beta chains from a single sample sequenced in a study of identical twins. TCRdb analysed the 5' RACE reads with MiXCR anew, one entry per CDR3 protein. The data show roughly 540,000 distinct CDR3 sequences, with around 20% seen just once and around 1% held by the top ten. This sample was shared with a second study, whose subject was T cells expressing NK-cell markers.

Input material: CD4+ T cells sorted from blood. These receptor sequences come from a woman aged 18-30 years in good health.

For the CDR3, the DNA is TGTGCCACCAGCAACCGACCTAGGCACAGCTCCTACAATGAGCAGTTCTTC. Translating it yields CATSNRPRHSSYNEQFF. V and J are TRBV15 and TRBJ2-1, with D hard to call. V was shortened by 4 bases and J by 0 bases, with 16 bases between the two germline ends. Germline V lookup: CDR1 LNHNV, CDR2 YYDKDF (reference sequence). The CDR3 length is 17 residues.

The CDR3 bases are TGCAGTGCCAGTAGCGGGAGGGATGAGCAGTTCTTC. Translated: CSASSGRDEQFF. The rearrangement uses TRBV20-1 and TRBJ2-1, with TRBD2 identical over 11 bases. CDR3 length: 12 residues. The V gene end was trimmed by 6 bases and the J gene end by 8 bases; junction bases not matched to a gene: 3. Germline CDR1 is DFQATT and CDR2 is SNEGSKA (reference sequence).

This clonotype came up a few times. The CDR3 DNA follows: TGCGCCAGCGCCCTCGGGACCCTGGGAAACATTCAGTACTTC. This sequence encodes CASALGTLGNIQYF. The chain links TRBV5-1 to TRBJ2-4; D is tentatively TRBD1 or TRBD2 (5 bases each). This CDR3 spans 14 amino acids. V lost 7 bases and J 6 bases, leaving 17 bases between the germline ends. Germline loops: CDR1 SGHRS, CDR2 YFSETQ. The variable domain in full, with the rest retrieved from reference TRBV5-1 and TRBJ2-4, is KAGVTQTPRYLIKTRGQQVTLSCSPISGHRSVSWYQQTPGQGLQFLFEYFSETQRNKGNFPGRFSGRQFSNSRSEMNVSTLELGDSALYLCASALGTLGNIQYFGAGTRLSVL.

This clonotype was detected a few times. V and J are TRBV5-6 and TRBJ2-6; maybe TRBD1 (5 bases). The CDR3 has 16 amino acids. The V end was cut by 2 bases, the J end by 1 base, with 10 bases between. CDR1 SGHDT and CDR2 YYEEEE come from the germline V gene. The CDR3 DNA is TGTGCCAGCAGCTTACGCAGGGTATCTGGGGCCAACGTCCTGACTTTC. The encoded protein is CASSLRRVSGANVLTF.

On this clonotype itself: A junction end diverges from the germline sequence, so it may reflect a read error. In nucleotides, the CDR3 is TGCGCCAGCAGCTTAAAGACAGGTTCACGGGACACTGAAACTTTCTTT. This translates into CASSLKTGSRDTETFF. The chain carries TRBV5-1 and TRBJ1-1; the D gene is possibly TRBD1 (6 bases). The CDR3 sequence is 16 residues long. CDR1 and CDR2 from the germline V gene are SGHRS and YFSETQ.

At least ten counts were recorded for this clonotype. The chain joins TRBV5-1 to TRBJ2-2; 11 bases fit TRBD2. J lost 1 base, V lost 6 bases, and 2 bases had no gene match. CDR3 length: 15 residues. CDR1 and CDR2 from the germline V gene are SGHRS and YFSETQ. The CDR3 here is CASTTSGGNTGELFF. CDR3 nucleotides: TGCGCCAGCACTACTAGCGGGGGGAACACCGGGGAGCTGTTTTTT.

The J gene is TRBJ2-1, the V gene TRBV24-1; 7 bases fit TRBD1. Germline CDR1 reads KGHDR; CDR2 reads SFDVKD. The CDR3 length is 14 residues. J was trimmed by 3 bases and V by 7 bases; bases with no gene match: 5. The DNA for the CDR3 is TGTGCCACCAGCGCTCAGGGGGTCTACAATGAGCAGTTCTTC. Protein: CATSAQGVYNEQFF.

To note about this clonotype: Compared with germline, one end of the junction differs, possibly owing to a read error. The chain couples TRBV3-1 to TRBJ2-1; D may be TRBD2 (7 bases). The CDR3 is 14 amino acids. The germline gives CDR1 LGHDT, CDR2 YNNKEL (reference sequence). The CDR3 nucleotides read TGTGCCAGCACCCAAGGGGGGGGTCGAAATGAGCAGTTCTTC. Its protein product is CASTQGGGRNEQFF.

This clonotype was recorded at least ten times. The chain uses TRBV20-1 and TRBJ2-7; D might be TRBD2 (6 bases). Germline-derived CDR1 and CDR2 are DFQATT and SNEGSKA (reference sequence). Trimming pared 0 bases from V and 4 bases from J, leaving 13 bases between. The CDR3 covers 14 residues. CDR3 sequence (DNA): TGCAGTGCTAGAGACGCGGGAAGTTTTTACGAGCAGTACTTC. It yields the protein CSARDAGSFYEQYF.

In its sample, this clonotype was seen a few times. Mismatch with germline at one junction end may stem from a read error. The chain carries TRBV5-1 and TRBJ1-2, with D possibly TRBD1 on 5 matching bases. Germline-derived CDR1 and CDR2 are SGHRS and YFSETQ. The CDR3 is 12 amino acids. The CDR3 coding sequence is TGTGCCAGCAGCTTAGTGAGGGGTGGCTACACCTTC. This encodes CASSLVRGGYTF.

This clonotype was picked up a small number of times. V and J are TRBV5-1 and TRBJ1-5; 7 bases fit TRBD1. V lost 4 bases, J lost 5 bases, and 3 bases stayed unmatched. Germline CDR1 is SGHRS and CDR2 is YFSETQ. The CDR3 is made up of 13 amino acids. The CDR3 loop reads CASSTGQHQPQHF. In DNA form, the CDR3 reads TGCGCCAGCAGCACGGGACAGCATCAGCCCCAGCATTTT.

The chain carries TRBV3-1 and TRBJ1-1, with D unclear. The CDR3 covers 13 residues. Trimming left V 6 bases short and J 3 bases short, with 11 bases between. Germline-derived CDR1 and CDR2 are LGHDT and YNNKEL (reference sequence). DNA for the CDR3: TGTGCCAGCAGAACTACGAGGGACACTGAAGCTTTCTTT. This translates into CASRTTRDTEAFF.

This chain's CDR3 is CASSYSSSGRSNTGELFF. For the CDR3, the DNA is TGTGCCAGCAGTTACTCGTCTAGCGGGAGGTCTAACACCGGGGAGCTGTTTTTT. The chain carries TRBV6-5 and TRBJ2-2; 11 bases line up with TRBD2. There are 18 residues in the CDR3. From germline, CDR1 is MNHEY and CDR2 SVGAGI. The V segment lost 0 bases and the J segment 2 bases; nucleotides outside the gene matches: 5.